The entry that follows covers one TCR beta chain sequence. Its target is not known. The CDR3 extends over 16 amino acids. CDR1 and CDR2 from the germline V gene are MGHRA and YSYEKL. Trimming at V came to 1 base and at J to 8 bases, leaving 4 bases not matched to a gene. The assay was immunoSEQ multiplex PCR, and TCRdb's table has in-frame clones only and misses some. The sample has roughly 92,000 clones, around 90% seen once. The source of the sample is a study of OX40 agonist ivuxolimab in advanced cancers. Study at large: The patients' treatment was ivuxolimab, an agonistic anti-OX40 (CD134) antibody. At doses from 0.01 to 10 mg/kg, patients were given intravenous ivuxolimab every 2 weeks.

Regarding the study as a whole: There were, on average, more expanded clones in CD8+ T cells than in CD4+.

The material sequenced was CD4+ or CD8+ T cells sorted from blood, taken in a trial of the OX40 agonist ivuxolimab. The sequence was collected from an adult with an advanced solid tumor such as melanoma, head and neck, liver or kidney cancer. The chain carries TRBV4-1 and TRBJ2-1, with TRBD2 matching 14 bases. The CDR3 nucleotides read TGCGCCAGCAGCCAAGCGACTAGCGGGAGGGGGGATGAGCAGTTCTTC. Encoded protein: CASSQATSGRGDEQFF.